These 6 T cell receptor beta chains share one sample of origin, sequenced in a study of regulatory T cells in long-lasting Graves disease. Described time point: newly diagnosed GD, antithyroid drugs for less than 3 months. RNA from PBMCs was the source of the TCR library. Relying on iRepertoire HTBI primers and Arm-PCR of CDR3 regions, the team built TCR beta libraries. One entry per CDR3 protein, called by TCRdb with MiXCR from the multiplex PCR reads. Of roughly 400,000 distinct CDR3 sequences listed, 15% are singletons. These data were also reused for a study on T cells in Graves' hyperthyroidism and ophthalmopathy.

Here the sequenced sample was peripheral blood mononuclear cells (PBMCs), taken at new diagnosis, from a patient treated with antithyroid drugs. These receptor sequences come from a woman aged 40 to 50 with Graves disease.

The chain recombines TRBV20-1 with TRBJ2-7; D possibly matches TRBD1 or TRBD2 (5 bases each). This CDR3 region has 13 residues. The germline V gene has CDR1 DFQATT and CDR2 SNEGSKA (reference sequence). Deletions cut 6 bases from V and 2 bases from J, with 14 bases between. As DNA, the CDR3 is TGCAGTGCCGGACTTGACAGCACCTACGAGCAGTACTTC. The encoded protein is CSAGLDSTYEQYF.

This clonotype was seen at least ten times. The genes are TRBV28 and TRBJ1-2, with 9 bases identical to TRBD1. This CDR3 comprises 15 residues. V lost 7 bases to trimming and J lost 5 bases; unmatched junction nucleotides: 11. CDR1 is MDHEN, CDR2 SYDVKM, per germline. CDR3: CASTLAGTGSYGYTF. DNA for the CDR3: TGTGCCAGCACCTTGGCCGGGACAGGGAGTTATGGCTACACCTTC.

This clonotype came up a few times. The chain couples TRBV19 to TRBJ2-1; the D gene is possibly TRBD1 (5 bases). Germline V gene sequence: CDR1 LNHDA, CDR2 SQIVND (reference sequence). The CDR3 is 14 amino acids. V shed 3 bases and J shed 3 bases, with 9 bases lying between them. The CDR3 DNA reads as TGTGCCAGTAGTATCCTAACAGGCTACAATGAGCAGTTCTTC. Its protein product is CASSILTGYNEQFF.

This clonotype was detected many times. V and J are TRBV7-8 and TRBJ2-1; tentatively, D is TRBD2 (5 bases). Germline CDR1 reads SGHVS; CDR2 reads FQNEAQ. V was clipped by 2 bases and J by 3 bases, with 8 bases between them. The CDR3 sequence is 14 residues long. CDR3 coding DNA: TGTGCCAGCAGCTTATCCCGGGACTACAATGAGCAGTTCTTC. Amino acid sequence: CASSLSRDYNEQFF.

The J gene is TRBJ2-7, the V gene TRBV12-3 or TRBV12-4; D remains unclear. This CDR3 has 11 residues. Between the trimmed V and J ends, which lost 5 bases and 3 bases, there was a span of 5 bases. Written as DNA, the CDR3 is TGTGCCAGCAGTATTGGCTACGAGCAGTACGTC. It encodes CASSIGYEQYV.

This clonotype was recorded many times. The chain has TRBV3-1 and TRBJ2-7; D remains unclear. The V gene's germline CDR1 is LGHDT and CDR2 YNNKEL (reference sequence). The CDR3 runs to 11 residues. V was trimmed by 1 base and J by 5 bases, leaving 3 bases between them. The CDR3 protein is CASSQAHEQYF. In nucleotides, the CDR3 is TGTGCCAGCAGCCAAGCCCACGAGCAGTACTTC.